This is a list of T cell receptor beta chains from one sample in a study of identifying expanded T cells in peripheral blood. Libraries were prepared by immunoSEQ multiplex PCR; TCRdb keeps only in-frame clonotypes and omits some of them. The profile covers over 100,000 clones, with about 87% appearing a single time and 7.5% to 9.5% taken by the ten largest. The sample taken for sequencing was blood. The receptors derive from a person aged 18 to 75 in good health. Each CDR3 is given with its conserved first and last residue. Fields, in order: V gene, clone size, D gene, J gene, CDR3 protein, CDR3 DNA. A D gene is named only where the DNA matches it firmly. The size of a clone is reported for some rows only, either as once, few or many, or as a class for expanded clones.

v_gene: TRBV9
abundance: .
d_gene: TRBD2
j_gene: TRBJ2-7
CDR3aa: CASSVGTAGVDEQYF
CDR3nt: TGTGCCAGCAGCGTGGGGACTGCGGGAGTTGACGAGCAGTACTTC

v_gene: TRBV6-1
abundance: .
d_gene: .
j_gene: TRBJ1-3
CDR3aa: CASRPESSGNTIYF
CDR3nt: TGTGCCAGCAGACCAGAGTCCTCTGGAAACACCATATATTTT

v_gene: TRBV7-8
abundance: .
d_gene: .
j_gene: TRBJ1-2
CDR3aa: CASSEMRGRGGYTF
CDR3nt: TGTGCCAGCAGCGAAATGCGGGGACGTGGGGGCTACACCTTC

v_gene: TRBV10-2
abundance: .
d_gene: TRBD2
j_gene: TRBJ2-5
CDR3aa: CAIYSGDGETQYF
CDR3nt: TGCGCCATTTATAGCGGGGACGGTGAGACCCAGTACTTC

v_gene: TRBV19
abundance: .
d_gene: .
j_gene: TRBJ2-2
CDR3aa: CASSRRRFANTGELFF
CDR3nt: TGTGCCAGTAGTCGGCGGAGATTTGCGAACACCGGGGAGCTGTTTTTT

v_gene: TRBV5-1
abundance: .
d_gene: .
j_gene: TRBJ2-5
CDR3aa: CASSPRSHLYEQETQYF
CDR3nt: TGCGCCAGCAGCCCACGCTCGCACCTCTACGAGCAAGAGACCCAGTACTTC

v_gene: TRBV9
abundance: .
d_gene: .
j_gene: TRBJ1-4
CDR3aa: CASSVAGEYEKLFF
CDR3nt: TGTGCCAGCAGCGTAGCTGGGGAGTACGAAAAACTGTTTTTT

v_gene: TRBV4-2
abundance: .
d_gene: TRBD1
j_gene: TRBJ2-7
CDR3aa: CASSQIGTGDSEQYF
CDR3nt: TGTGCCAGCAGCCAAATCGGGACAGGGGATTCCGAGCAGTACTTC

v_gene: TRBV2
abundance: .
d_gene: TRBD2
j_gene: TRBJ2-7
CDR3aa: CASTEGSLAGWGGSYEQYF
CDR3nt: TGTGCCAGCACCGAAGGTAGCCTAGCGGGATGGGGTGGGTCCTACGAGCAGTACTTC

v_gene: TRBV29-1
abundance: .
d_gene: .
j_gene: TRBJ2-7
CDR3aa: CSVHLGGSTYEQYF
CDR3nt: TGCAGCGTTCACTTGGGGGGTTCCACCTACGAGCAGTACTTC

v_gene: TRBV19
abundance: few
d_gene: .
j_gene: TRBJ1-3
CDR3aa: CASTQGTGNTIYF
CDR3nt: TGTGCCAGTACCCAGGGGACTGGAAACACCATATATTTT

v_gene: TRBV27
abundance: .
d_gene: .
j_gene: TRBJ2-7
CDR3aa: CASGIRQGGEQYF
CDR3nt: TGTGCCAGCGGGATACGGCAGGGAGGCGAGCAGTACTTC

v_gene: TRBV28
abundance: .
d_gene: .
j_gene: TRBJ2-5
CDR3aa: CASTRGPGETQYF
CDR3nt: TGTGCCAGCACCAGGGGACCAGGAGAGACCCAGTACTTC

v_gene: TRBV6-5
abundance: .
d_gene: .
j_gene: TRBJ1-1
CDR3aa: CASSLMGQSGTEAFF
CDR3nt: TGTGCCAGCAGCCTTATGGGGCAGAGCGGGACTGAAGCTTTCTTT

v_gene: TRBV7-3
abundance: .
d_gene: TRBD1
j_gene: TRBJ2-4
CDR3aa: CASSTDRGNIQYF
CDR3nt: TGTGCCAGCAGCACGGACAGGGGAAACATTCAGTACTTC

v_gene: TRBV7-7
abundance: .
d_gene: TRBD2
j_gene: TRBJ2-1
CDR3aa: CARITGLAECVGNEQFF
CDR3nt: TGTGCCAGGATAACGGGACTAGCGGAGTGCGTAGGAAATGAGCAGTTCTTC

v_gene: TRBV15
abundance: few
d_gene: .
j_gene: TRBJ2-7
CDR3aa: CATSPTGSDTYEQYF
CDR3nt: TGTGCCACCAGCCCGACGGGCAGCGATACCTACGAGCAGTACTTC

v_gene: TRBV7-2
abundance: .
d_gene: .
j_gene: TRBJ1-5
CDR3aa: CASSLQGPNNQPQHF
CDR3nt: TGTGCCAGCAGTTTACAGGGACCAAACAATCAGCCCCAGCATTTT

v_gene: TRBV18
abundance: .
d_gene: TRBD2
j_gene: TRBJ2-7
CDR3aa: CASSSGASGGSYEQYF
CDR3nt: TGTGCCAGCTCATCGGGGGCTAGCGGGGGATCGTACGAGCAGTACTTC

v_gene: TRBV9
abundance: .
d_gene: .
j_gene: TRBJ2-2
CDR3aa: CASSGDSGELFF
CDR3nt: TGTGCCAGCAGCGGGGACTCCGGGGAGCTGTTTTTT

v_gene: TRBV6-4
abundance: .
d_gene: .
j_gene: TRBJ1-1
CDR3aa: CASSDSGIMNTEAFF
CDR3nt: TGTGCCAGCAGTGACTCGGGAATTATGAACACTGAAGCTTTCTTT

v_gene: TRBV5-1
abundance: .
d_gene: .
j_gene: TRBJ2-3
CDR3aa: CASSFSTTDTQYF
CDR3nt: TGCGCCAGCAGCTTCTCGACCACAGATACGCAGTATTTT

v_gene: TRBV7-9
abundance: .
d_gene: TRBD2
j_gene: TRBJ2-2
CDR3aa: CASSLAPSGGATGELFF
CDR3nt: TGTGCCAGCAGCTTAGCGCCCAGCGGGGGGGCGACCGGGGAGCTGTTTTTT

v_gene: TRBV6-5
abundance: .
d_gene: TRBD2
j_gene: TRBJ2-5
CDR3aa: CASSYRVAGAGETQYF
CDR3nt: TGTGCCAGCAGTTACCGGGTAGCGGGAGCGGGGGAGACCCAGTACTTC

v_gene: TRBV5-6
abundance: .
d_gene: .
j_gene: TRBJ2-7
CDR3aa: CASSLFVLYEQYF
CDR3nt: TGTGCCAGCAGCTTGTTCGTCCTCTACGAGCAGTACTTC

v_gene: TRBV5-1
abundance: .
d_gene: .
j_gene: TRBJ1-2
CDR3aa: CASSLGPSRLEYGYTF
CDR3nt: TGCGCCAGCAGCTTGGGGCCGAGTCGATTGGAGTATGGCTACACCTTC

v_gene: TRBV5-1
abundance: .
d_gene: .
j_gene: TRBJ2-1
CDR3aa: CASSFSGESYNEQFF
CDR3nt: TGCGCCAGCAGCTTTTCCGGAGAGTCCTACAATGAGCAGTTCTTC

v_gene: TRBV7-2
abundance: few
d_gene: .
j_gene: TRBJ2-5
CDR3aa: CASSLRRETQYF
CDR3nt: TGTGCCAGCAGCCTTAGGAGGGAGACCCAGTACTTC

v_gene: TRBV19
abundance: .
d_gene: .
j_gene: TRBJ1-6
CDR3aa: CASSNRDRGPDSPLHF
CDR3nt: TGTGCCAGTAGTAACCGGGACCGGGGGCCGGATTCACCCCTCCACTTT

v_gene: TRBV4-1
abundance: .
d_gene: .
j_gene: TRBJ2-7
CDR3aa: CARQGGGMREQYF
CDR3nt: TGCGCCAGGCAGGGAGGGGGGATGAGGGAGCAGTACTTC

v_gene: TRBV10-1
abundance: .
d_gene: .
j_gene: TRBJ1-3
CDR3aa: CASSDHIGNTIYF
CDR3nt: TGCGCCAGCAGTGACCATATTGGGAACACCATATATTTT

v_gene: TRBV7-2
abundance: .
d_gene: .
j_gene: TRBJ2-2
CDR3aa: CASSKMTRTGELFF
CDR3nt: TGTGCCAGCAGCAAAATGACCCGCACCGGGGAGCTGTTTTTT

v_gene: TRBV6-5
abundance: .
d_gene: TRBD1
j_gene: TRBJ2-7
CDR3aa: CASSYVDRGGYEQYF
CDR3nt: TGTGCCAGCAGTTACGTGGACAGGGGTGGGTACGAGCAGTACTTC

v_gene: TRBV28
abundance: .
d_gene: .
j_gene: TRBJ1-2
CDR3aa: CASSLMADYGYTF
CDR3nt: TGTGCCAGCAGTTTAATGGCGGACTATGGCTACACCTTC

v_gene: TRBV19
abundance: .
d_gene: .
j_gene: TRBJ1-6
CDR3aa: CASTPTGRANSPLHF
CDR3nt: TGTGCCAGTACCCCCACGGGAAGGGCAAATTCACCCCTCCACTTT

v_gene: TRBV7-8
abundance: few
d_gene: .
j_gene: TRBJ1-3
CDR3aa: CASSLASSYSGNTIYF
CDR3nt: TGTGCCAGCAGCTTAGCGTCGAGCTACTCTGGAAACACCATATATTTT

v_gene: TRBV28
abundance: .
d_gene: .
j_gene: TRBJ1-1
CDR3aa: CASTPGGANTEAFF
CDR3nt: TGTGCCAGCACCCCTGGGGGGGCGAACACTGAAGCTTTCTTT

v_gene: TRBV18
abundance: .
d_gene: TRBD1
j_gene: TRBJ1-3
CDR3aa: CASSPRTGTGNTIYF
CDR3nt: TGTGCCAGCTCACCGCGGACAGGTACTGGAAACACCATATATTTT

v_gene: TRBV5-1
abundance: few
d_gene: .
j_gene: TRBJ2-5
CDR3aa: CASSSQGETQYF
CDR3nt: TGCGCCAGCAGCTCTCAAGGGGAGACCCAGTACTTC

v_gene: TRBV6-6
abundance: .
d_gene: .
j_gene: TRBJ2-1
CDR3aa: CASADPEIVGNEQFF
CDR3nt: TGTGCCAGCGCCGATCCGGAGATTGTAGGCAATGAGCAGTTCTTC

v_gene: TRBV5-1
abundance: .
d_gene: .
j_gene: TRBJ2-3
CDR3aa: CASSPFTGSITDTQYF
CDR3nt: TGCGCCAGCAGCCCCTTTACGGGCTCTATCACAGATACGCAGTATTTT

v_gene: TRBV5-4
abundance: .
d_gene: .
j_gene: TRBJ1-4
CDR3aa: CASSFGGSATNEKLFF
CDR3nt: TGTGCCAGCAGCTTTGGGGGTTCAGCGACTAATGAAAAACTGTTTTTT

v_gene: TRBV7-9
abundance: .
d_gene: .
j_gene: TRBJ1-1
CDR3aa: CASSLAGDTEAFF
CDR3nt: TGTGCCAGCAGCTTAGCGGGGGACACTGAAGCTTTCTTT

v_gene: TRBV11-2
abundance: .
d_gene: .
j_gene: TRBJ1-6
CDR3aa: CASSLGGISPLHF
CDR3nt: TGTGCCAGCAGCTTAGGAGGGATATCACCCCTCCACTTT

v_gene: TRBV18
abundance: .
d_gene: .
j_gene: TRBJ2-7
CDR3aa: CASSPLSAAPSYEQYF
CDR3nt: TGTGCCAGCTCACCACTAAGCGCAGCCCCTTCCTACGAGCAGTACTTC

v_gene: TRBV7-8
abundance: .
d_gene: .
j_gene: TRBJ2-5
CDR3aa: CASSLALSWQYF
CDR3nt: TGTGCCAGCAGCTTAGCGTTGAGCTGGCAGTACTTC

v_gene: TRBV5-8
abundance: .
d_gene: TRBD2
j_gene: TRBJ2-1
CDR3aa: CASSRGTSVLNEQFF
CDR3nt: TGTGCCAGCAGCCGGGGGACTAGCGTCCTCAATGAGCAGTTCTTC

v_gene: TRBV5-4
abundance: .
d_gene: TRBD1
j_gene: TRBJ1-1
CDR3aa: CASSSTGGKTEAFF
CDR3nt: TGTGCCAGCAGCTCTACAGGGGGTAAGACTGAAGCTTTCTTT

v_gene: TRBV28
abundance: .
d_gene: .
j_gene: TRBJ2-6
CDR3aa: CASSLHPPGVGANVLTF
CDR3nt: TGTGCCAGCAGTTTACACCCCCCAGGGGTCGGGGCCAACGTCCTGACTTTC

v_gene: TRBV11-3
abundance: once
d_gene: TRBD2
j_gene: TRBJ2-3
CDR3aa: CASEKGTSGTDTQYF
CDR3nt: TGTGCCAGCGAAAAAGGAACTAGCGGTACAGATACGCAGTATTTT